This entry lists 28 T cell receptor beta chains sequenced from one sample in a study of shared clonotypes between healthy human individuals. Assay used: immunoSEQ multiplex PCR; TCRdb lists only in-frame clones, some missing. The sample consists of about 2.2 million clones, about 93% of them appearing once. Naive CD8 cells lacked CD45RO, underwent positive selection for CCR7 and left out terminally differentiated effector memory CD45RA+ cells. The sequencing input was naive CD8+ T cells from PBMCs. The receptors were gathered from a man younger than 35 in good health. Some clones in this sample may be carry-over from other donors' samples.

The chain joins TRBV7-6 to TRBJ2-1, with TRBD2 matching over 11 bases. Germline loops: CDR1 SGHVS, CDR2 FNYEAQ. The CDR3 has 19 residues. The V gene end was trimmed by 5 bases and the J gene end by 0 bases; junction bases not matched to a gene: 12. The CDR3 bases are TGTGCCAGCAGCCGGTTAGCGGGAGGGCCGGGTCTCTCCTACAATGAGCAGTTCTTC. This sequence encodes CASSRLAGGPGLSYNEQFF.

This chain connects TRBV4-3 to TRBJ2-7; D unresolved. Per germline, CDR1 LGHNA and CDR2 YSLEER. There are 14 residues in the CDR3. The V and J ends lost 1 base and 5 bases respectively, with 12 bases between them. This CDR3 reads CASSQAARINEQYF. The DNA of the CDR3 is TGCGCCAGCAGCCAAGCGGCCAGGATCAACGAGCAGTACTTC.

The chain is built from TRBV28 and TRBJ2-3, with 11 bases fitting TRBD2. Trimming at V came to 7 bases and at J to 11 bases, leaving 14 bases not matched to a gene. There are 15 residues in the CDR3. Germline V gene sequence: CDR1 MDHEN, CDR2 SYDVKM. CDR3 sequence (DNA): TGTGCCAGCACCCTGGGGACTGTAGCGGGAGGGATGCAGTATTTT. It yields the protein CASTLGTVAGGMQYF.

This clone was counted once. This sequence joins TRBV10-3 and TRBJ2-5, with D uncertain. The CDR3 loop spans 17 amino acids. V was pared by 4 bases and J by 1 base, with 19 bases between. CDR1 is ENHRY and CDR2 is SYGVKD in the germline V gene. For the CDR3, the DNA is TGTGCCATCAGTGCGCCCCCCTCAAGGGCTAGCCAAGAGACCCAGTACTTC. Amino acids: CAISAPPSRASQETQYF.

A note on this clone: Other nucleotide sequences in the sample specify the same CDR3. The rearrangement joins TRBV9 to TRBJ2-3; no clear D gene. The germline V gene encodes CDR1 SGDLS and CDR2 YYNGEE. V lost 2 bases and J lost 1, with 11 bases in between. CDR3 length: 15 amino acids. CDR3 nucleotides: TGTGCCAGCAGCGTGGGCGGATCACGCACAGATACGCAGTATTTT. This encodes CASSVGGSRTDTQYF.

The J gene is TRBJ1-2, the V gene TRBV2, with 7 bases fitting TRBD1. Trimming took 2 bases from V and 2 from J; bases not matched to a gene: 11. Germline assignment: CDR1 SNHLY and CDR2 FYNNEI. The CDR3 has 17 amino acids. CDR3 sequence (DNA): TGTGCCAGCAGTGAAAGCAGCGAGGGACAGAAGAACTATGGCTACACCTTC. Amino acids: CASSESSEGQKNYGYTF. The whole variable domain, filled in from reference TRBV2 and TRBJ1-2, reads EPEVTQTPSHQVTQMGQEVILRCVPISNHLYFYWYRQILGQKVEFLVSFYNNEISEKSEIFDDQFSVERPDGSNFTLKIRSTKLEDSAMYFCASSESSEGQKNYGYTFGSGTRLTVV.

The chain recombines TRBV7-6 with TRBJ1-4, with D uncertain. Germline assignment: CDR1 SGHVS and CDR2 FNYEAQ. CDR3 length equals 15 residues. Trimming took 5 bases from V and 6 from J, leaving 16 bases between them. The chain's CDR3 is CASSPGYNVDEKLFF. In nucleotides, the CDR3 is TGTGCCAGCAGCCCGGGGTACAACGTAGATGAAAAACTGTTTTTT.

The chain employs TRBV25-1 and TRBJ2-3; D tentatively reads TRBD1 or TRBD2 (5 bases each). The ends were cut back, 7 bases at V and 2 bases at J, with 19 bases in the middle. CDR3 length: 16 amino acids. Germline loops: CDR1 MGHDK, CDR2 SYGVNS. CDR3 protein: CASTALGVSPTDTQYF. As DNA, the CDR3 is TGTGCCAGCACCGCTTTGGGGGTAAGCCCCACAGATACGCAGTATTTT.

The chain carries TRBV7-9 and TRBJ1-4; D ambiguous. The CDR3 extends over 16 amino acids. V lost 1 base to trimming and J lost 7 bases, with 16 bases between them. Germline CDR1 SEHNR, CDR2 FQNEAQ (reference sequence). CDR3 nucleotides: TGTGCCAGCAGCTTAGTGTATGGGGAAGGGAGTGAAAAACTGTTTTTT. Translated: CASSLVYGEGSEKLFF.

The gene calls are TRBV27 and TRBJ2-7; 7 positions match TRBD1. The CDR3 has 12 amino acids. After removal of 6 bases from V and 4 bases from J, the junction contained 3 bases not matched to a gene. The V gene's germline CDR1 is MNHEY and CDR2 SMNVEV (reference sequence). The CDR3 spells CASRRDSYEQYF. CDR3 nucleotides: TGTGCCAGCAGGAGGGACAGTTACGAGCAGTACTTC.

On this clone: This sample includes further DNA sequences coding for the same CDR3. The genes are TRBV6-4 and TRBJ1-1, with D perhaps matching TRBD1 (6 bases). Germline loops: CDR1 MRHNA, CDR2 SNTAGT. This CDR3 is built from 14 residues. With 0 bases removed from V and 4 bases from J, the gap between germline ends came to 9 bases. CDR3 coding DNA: TGTGCCAGCAGTGACTCTAGGGGGTCCACTGAAGCTTTCTTT. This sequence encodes CASSDSRGSTEAFF.

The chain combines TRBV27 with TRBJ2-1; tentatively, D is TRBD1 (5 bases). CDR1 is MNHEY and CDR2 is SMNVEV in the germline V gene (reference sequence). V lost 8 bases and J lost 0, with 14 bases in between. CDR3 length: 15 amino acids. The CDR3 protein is CASSVGASSYNEQFF. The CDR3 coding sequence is TGTGCCAGCTCGGTAGGGGCGAGCTCCTACAATGAGCAGTTCTTC.

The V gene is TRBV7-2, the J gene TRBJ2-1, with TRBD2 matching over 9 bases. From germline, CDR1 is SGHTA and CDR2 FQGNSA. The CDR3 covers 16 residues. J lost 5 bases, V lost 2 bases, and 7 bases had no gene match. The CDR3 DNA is TGTGCCAGCAGCTTAATTGCGGGAGGGCCCCACAATGAGCAGTTCTTC. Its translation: CASSLIAGGPHNEQFF.

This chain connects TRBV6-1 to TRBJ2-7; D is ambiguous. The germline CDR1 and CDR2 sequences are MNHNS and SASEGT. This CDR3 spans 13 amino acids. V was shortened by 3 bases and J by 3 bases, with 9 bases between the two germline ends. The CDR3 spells CASSDSSYYEQYF. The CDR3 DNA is TGTGCCAGCAGTGACAGCTCCTACTACGAGCAGTACTTC.

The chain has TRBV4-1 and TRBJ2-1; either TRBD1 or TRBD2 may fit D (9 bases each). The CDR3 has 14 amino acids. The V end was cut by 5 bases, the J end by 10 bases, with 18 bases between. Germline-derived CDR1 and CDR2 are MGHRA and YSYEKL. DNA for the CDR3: TGCGCCAGCAGCGGGACAGGGACTAGCAGAGAGCAGTTCTTC. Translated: CASSGTGTSREQFF.

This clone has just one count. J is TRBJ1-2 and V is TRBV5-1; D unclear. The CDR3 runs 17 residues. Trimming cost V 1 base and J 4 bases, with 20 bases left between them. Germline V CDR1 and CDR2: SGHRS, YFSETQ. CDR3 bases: TGCGCCAGCAGCTTGAGCTGGCGGGGAGGAGGAACCTATGGCTACACCTTC. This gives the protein CASSLSWRGGGTYGYTF.

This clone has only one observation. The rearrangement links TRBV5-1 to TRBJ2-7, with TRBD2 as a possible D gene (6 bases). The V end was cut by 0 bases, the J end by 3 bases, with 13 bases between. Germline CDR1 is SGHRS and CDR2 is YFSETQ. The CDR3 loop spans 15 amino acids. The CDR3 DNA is TGCGCCAGCAGCTTGGATAGCGGACGATACTACGAGCAGTACTTC. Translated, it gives CASSLDSGRYYEQYF.

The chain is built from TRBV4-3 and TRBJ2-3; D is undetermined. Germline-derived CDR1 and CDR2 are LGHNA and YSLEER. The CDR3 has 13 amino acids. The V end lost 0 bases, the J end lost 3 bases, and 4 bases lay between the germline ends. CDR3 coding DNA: TGCGCCAGCAGCCAAGATGTGACAGATACGCAGTATTTT. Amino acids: CASSQDVTDTQYF.

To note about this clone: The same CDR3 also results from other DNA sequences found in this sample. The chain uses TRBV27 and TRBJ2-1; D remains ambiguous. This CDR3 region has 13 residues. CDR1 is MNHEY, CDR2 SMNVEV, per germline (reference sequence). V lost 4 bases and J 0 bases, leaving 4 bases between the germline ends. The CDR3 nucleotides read TGTGCCAGCAGTTCCTCCTCCTACAATGAGCAGTTCTTC. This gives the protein CASSSSSYNEQFF.

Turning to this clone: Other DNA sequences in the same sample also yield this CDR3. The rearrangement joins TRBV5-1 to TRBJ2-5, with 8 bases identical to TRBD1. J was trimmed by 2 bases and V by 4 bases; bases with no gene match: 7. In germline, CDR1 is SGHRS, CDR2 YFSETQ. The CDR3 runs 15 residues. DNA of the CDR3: TGCGCCAGCAGCCTAGGACAGGGCACACAAGAGACCCAGTACTTC. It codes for CASSLGQGTQETQYF.

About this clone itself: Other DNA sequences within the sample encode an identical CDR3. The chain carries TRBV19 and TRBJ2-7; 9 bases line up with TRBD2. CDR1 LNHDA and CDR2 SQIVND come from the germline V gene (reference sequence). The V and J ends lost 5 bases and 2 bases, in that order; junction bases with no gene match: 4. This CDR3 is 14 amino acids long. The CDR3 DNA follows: TGTGCCAGTAGTCCTCGACTAGCGGCCTACGAGCAGTACTTC. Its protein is CASSPRLAAYEQYF.

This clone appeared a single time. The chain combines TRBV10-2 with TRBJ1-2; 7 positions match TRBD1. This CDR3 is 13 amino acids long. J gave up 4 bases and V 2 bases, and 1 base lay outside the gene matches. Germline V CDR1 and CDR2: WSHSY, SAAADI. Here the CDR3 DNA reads TGCGCCAGCAGTGAGGACAGGGCCTATGGCTACACCTTC. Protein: CASSEDRAYGYTF.

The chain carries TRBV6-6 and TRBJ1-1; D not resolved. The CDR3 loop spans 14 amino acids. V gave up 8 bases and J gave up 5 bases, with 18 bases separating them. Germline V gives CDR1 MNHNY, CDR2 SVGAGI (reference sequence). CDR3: CASGLVVTGTEAFF. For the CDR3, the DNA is TGTGCCAGCGGATTGGTAGTTACTGGGACTGAAGCTTTCTTT.

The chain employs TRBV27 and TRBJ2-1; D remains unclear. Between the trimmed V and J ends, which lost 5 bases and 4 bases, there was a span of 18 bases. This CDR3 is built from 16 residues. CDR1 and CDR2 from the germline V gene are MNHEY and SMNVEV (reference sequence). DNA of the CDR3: TGTGCCAGCAGTCCGATCAAAAGGGAAAGTTACAATGAGCAGTTCTTC. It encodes CASSPIKRESYNEQFF.

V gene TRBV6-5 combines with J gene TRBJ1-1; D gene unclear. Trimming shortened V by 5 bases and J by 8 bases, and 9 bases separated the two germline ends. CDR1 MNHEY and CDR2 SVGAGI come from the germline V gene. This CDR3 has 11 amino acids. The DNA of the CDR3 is TGTGCCAGCAGTGCACCCAAAGAAGCTTTCTTT. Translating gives CASSAPKEAFF.

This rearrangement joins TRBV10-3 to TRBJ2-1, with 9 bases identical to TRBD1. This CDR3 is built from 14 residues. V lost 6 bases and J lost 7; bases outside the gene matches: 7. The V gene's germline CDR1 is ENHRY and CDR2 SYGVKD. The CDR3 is CAIRPGQGGNEQFF. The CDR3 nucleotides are TGTGCCATCAGACCGGGACAGGGTGGGAATGAGCAGTTCTTC.

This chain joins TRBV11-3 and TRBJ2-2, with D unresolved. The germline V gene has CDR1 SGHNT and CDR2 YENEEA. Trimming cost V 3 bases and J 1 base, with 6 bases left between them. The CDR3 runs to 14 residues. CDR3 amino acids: CASSFTQNTGELFF. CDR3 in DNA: TGTGCCAGCAGCTTTACCCAGAACACCGGGGAGCTGTTTTTT.

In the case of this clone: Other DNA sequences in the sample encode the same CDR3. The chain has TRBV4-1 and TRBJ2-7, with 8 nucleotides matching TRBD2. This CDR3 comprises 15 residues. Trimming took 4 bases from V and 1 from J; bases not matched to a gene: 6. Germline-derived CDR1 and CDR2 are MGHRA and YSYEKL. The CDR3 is CASSPGTSGSYEQYF. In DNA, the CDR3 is TGCGCCAGCAGCCCGGGGACTAGTGGGTCCTACGAGCAGTACTTC.